Here is one TCR beta chain with its context. In germline, CDR1 is LGHNA, CDR2 YSLEER. Trimming took 2 bases from V and 4 from J; bases not matched to a gene: 14. This CDR3 comprises 18 residues. This sample stems from a study of identical twins. All donors were healthy, and all were Caucasian. Via MiXCR, TCRdb re-called the 5' RACE reads, giving one row per CDR3 protein. The data show about 470,000 distinct CDR3 sequences, 20% to 25% seen once. The same specimen was also included in a second study, on T cells expressing NK-cell markers.

This clonotype originated in a woman between 18 and 29 years old in good health. V is TRBV4-3 and J is TRBJ2-3; TRBD2 matches 8 bases. The source material was CD4+ T cells sorted from blood. This CDR3 is CASSQYPRGGGAPDTQYF. The CDR3 region has the DNA TGCGCCAGCAGCCAATATCCCCGGGGGGGCGGGGCCCCAGATACGCAGTATTTT.